The entry below describes one T cell receptor beta chain. Its antigen is currently unknown. Second-dose schedules of about 4 or about 12 weeks were combined. The CDR3 consists of 18 residues. CDR1 SGHAT and CDR2 FQNNGV come from the germline V gene. V trimming: 0 bases; J trimming: 5 bases; junction bases outside the gene matches: 13. The data were obtained in a study of T cell responses to AZD1222 COVID-19 vaccine. General study results and limits: It was only a handful of AZD1222 recipients who were seropositive at baseline. Following two doses of AZD1222, Spike-specific TCR breadth and depth rose.

Assay used: immunoSEQ multiplex PCR; TCRdb lists only in-frame clones, some missing. The data contain 140,000 to 150,000 clones, roughly 93% of them singletons. This TCR was sampled from an adult who received the AZD1222 COVID-19 vaccine. The chain joins TRBV11-2 to TRBJ2-5, with TRBD2 matching 9 bases. This specimen consisted of peripheral blood, obtained 28 days after the second AZD1222 dose. The CDR3 sequence is CASSLDRLAGLVRETQYF. The CDR3 DNA reads as TGTGCCAGCAGCTTAGATCGGCTAGCGGGGCTAGTACGGGAGACCCAGTACTTC.